Below, 16 T cell receptor beta chains from the same sample are listed, as sequenced in a study of T cell responses to AZD1222 COVID-19 vaccine. Libraries were prepared by immunoSEQ multiplex PCR; TCRdb keeps only in-frame clonotypes and omits some of them. This sample has 150,000 to 200,000 clones, with just over 90% found just once. Sequences were derived from peripheral blood, sampled 28 days after the second AZD1222 dose. The receptors were sampled from an adult who received the AZD1222 COVID-19 vaccine.

The chain employs TRBV5-4 and TRBJ1-2, with D perhaps TRBD1 (5 bases). This CDR3 has 14 amino acids. From germline, CDR1 is SGHNT and CDR2 YYREEE (reference sequence). The V and J ends lost 4 bases and 8 bases respectively, with 18 bases between them. The CDR3 nucleotides are TGTGCCAGCAGCGCGGAACGGGACGTGAGCGGCTACACCTTC. Translated: CASSAERDVSGYTF.

V is TRBV11-3 and J is TRBJ1-1; D is perhaps TRBD1 (6 bases). V dropped 1 base and J dropped 3 bases, with 6 bases sitting between them. This CDR3 is 13 amino acids long. CDR1 SGHNT and CDR2 YENEEA come from the germline V gene. This CDR3 is CASSLGQDTEAFF. DNA of the CDR3: TGTGCCAGCAGCTTAGGACAGGACACTGAAGCTTTCTTT.

J is TRBJ2-4 and V is TRBV2; 8 bases line up with TRBD1. This CDR3 spans 14 amino acids. CDR1 SNHLY and CDR2 FYNNEI come from the germline V gene. V lost 6 bases and J lost 6; bases outside the gene matches: 7. This CDR3 is CASRGDRTVNIQYF. CDR3 sequence (DNA): TGTGCCAGCAGGGGGGACAGGACCGTAAACATTCAGTACTTC.

The chain uses TRBV28 and TRBJ1-2, with D perhaps matching TRBD1 (6 bases). Germline CDR1 MDHEN, CDR2 SYDVKM. V dropped 6 bases and J dropped 8 bases, with 16 bases sitting between them. The CDR3 runs 13 residues. The CDR3 coding sequence is TGTGCCAGCAGCCCCGCGGGGGGCATAGGCTACACCTTC. The encoded protein is CASSPAGGIGYTF.

The genes are TRBV7-8 and TRBJ1-2; D call uncertain. The CDR3 has 13 amino acids. Trimming left V 2 bases short and J 4 bases short, with 8 bases between. Germline CDR1 is SGHVS and CDR2 is FQNEAQ. The CDR3 region is CASSLMAAYGYTF. DNA for the CDR3: TGTGCCAGCAGCTTAATGGCAGCCTATGGCTACACCTTC.

The gene calls are TRBV2 and TRBJ1-6, with 7 bases aligning to TRBD1. CDR1 and CDR2 (germline): SNHLY, FYNNEI. CDR3 length equals 16 residues. V lost 8 bases to trimming and J lost 2 bases; unmatched junction nucleotides: 9. The CDR3 sequence is CASSKGQPAYNSPLHF. CDR3 nucleotide sequence: TGTGCCAGCTCCAAGGGACAGCCAGCCTATAATTCACCCCTCCACTTT.

CDR3 bases: TGTGCCAGCAGCCAAGATCAGCAGGTCTATGGCTACACCTTC. Its protein product is CASSQDQQVYGYTF. The V gene is TRBV4-2, the J gene TRBJ1-2; D gene uncertain. Germline assignment: CDR1 LGHNA and CDR2 YNFKEQ. V lost 0 bases to trimming and J lost 4 bases, with 9 bases between them. This CDR3 is 14 amino acids long.

The table lists this clone with a count of one. The chain joins TRBV3-1 (or the pseudogene TRBV3-2) to TRBJ1-5; possible D gene TRBD1, 6 bases. The germline V gene encodes CDR1 LGHDT and CDR2 YNNKEL (reference sequence). This CDR3 is 13 amino acids long. Trimming pared 10 bases from V and 7 bases from J, leaving 17 bases between. The CDR3 reads CATSRGGGQPQHF. The CDR3 DNA sequence: TGTGCCACCTCTCGCGGGGGCGGCCAGCCCCAGCATTTT.

This clone has only one observation. The rearrangement joins TRBV18 to TRBJ1-1; possible D gene TRBD1, 6 bases. Germline assignment: CDR1 KGHSH and CDR2 LQKENI. The germline V and J ends were trimmed by 0 bases and 4 bases, with 12 bases remaining between them. The CDR3 extends over 15 amino acids. CDR3 DNA: TGTGCCAGCTCACCACCGATGGGGGCCGGCACTGAAGCTTTCTTT. This gives the protein CASSPPMGAGTEAFF.

The CDR3 sequence: CASSYRRQTYEQYF. The DNA for the CDR3 is TGTGCCAGCAGTTACAGGCGGCAAACCTACGAGCAGTACTTC. The chain couples TRBV6-2 or TRBV6-3 to TRBJ2-7; no clear D. Germline CDR1 reads MNHEY; CDR2 reads SVGEGT. The CDR3 extends over 14 amino acids. V shed 2 bases and J shed 2 bases, with 10 bases lying between them.

V gene TRBV12-3 or TRBV12-4 combines with J gene TRBJ1-1, with a weak D call TRBD1 (5 bases). The CDR3 extends over 13 amino acids. V gave up 4 bases and J gave up 6 bases, with 12 bases separating them. CDR3 sequence: CASSSGGNSEAFF. In DNA, the CDR3 is TGTGCCAGCAGTTCGGGGGGGAATTCTGAAGCTTTCTTT.

The V gene is TRBV19, the J gene TRBJ2-2; a possible D gene is TRBD2 (6 bases). CDR3 length: 15 residues. Germline V CDR1 and CDR2: LNHDA, SQIVND (reference sequence). V was trimmed by 7 bases and J by 2 bases, leaving 14 bases between them. CDR3 region: CASTRGGFNTGELFF. In DNA, the CDR3 is TGTGCCAGTACCCGAGGAGGGTTTAACACCGGGGAGCTGTTTTTT.

The chain couples TRBV6-2 or TRBV6-3 to TRBJ2-7; D gene uncertain. The CDR3 totals 14 residues. Germline V gene data show CDR1 as MNHEY and CDR2 as SVGEGT. Trimming pared 0 bases from V and 4 bases from J, leaving 10 bases between. DNA for the CDR3: TGTGCCAGCAGTTACTCGAATAAGGGTTACGAGCAGTACTTC. Translation: CASSYSNKGYEQYF.

The rearrangement links TRBV15 to TRBJ1-1, with unresolved D. The length of the CDR3 is 13 residues. CDR1 and CDR2 (germline): LNHNV, YYDKDF (reference sequence). Trimming pared 0 bases from V and 3 bases from J, leaving 5 bases between. The CDR3 DNA reads TGTGCCACCAGCAGAGACCTCGACACTGAAGCTTTCTTT. It yields the protein CATSRDLDTEAFF.

The chain employs TRBV28 and TRBJ1-1; D not resolved. Germline CDR1 and CDR2: MDHEN and SYDVKM. Trimming stripped 7 bases from V and 0 bases from J, with 9 bases between. The CDR3 runs to 13 residues. The CDR3 bases are TGTGCCAGCATTACCGGGGTGAACACTGAAGCTTTCTTT. Translation: CASITGVNTEAFF.

This clone was recorded once. The rearrangement joins TRBV16 to TRBJ2-3; D is unresolved. Germline V gene sequence: CDR1 KGHSY, CDR2 FQNENV. The germline V and J ends were trimmed by 4 bases and 6 bases, with 14 bases remaining between them. CDR3 length equals 14 residues. The DNA of the CDR3 is TGTGCCAGCAGCCCCCCCCCAGCTTTGGATACGCAGTATTTT. This gives the protein CASSPPPALDTQYF.